This T cell receptor (beta chain) derives from a study of blood T cell repertoires in COVID-19. Looking at the study overall: Donors in the United States, Italy and Spain gave samples during acute or convalescent COVID-19. T cells, B-cell-depleted T cells, or PBMCs supplied cDNA or gDNA.

Authors' analysis steps: Amplification of reference gene primers provided the estimated nucleated cell counts. Clones were sequenced by immunoSEQ multiplex PCR, and TCRdb holds only the in-frame ones, with some missing. Clone size and the V and J calls come from that table; the DNA yielded D and trimming. The sample holds about 130,000 clones; 70% to 90% are singletons and the top ten take roughly 1.2%. This TCR was recovered from a woman older than 75 with acute or convalescent COVID-19. Sequencing input: peripheral blood.

CDR3 sequence reads: CASSLGVAATPPNEKLFF. The CDR3 region has the DNA TGCGCCAGCAGCTTGGGGGTTGCGGCTACCCCACCGAATGAAAAACTGTTTTTT. V gene TRBV5-1 combines with J gene TRBJ1-4; D not resolved. This CDR3 spans 18 amino acids. V shed 0 bases and J shed 5 bases, with 20 bases lying between them. CDR1 and CDR2 from the germline V gene are SGHRS and YFSETQ.